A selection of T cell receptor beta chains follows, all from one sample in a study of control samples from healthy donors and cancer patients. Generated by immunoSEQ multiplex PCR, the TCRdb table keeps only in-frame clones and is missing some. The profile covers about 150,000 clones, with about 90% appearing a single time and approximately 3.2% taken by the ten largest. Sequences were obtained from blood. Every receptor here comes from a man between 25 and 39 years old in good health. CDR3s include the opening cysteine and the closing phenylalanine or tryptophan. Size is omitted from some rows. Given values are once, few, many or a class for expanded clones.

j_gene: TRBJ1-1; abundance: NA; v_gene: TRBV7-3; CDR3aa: CASSLNGGMNTEAFF
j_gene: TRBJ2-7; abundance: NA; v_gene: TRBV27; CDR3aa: CASSAQGFRQYF
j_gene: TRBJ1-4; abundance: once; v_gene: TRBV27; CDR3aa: CASSGYGQGEEKLFF
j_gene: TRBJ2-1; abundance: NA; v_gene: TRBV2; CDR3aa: CASSNPLAGGNYNEQFF
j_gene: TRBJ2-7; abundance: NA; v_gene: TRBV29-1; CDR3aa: CSVRGQGGEQYF
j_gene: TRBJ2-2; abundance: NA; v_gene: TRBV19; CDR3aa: CASSPRTGAGELFF
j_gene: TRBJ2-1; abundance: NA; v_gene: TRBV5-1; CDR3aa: CASSLGRAGAGESSYNEQFF
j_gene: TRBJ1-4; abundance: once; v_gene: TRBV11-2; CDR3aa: CASSLDRVRGEKLFF
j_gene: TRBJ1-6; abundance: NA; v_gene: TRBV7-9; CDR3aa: CASSLGIQGSPLHF
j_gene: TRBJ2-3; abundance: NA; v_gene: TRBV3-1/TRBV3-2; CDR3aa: CASSQKWSRTDTQYF
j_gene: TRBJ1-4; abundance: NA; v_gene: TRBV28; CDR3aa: CASRDEKLFF
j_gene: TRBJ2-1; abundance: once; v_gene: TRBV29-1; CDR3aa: CSVPGASGEQFF
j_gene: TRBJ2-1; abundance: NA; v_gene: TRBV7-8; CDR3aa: CASSLDGQGRFNEQFF
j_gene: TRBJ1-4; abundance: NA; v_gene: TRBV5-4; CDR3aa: CASSYTTGGLNEKLFF
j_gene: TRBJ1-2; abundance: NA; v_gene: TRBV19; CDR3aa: CASSTRDNGYTF
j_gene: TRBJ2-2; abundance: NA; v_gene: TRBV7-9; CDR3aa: CASSSHLNTGELFF
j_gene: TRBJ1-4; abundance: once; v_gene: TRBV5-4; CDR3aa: CASSRDSNEKLFF
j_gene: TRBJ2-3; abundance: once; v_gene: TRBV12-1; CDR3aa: CASSFPGTRATHTDTQYF
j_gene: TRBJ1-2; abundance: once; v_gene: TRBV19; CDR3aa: CASSIGQENYGYTF
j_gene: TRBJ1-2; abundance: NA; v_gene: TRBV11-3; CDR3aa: CASSPRGGSRVHYGYTF
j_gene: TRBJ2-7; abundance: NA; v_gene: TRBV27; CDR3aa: CASSFGPNYEQYF
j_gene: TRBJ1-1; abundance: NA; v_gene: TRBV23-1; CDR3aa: CASSQIGRTEAFF
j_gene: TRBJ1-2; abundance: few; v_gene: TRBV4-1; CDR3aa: CASSRLGQLNYGYTF
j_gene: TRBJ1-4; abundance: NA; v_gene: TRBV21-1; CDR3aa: CASSKFSGQGHEKLFF
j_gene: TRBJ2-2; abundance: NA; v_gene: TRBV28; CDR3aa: CASSLGSGGARSGELFF
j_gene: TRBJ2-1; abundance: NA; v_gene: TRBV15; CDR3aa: CATSRSSGGPPYNEQFF
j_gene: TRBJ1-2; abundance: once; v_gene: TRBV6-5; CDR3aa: CASKVGVGDYGYTF
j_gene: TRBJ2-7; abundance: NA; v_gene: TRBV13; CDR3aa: CASSLGQGRVVEQYF
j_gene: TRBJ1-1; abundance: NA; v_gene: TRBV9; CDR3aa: CASSVGDSNTEAFF
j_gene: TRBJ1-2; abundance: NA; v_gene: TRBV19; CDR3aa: CASSIGPLTNYGYTF
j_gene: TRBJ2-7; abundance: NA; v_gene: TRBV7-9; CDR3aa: CASSLIQGSYEQYF
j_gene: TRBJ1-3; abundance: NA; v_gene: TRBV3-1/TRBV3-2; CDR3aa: CASSLRSSGNTIYF
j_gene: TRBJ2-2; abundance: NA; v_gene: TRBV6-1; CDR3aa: CASSDLAVTGELFF
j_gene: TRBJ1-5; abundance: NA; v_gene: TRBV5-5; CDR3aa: CASSLFQVNQPQHF
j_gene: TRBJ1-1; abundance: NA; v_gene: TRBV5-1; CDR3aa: CASNLNPNTEAFF
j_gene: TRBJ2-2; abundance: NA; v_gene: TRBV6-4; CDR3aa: CASGDSGELFF
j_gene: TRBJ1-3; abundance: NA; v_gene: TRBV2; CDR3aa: CASRVGLPGNTIYF
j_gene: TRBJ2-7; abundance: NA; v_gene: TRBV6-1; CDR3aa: CASSETHSSYEQYF
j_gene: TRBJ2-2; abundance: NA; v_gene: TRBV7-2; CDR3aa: CASSPRPTRELFF
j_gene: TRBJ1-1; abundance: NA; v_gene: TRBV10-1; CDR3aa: CASSVSAGGTEAFF
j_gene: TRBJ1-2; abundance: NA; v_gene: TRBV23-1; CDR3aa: CASSQSSGRYYGYTF
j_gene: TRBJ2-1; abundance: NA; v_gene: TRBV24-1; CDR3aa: CATSASLAGVYNEQFF
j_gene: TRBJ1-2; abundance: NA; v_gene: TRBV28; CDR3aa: CASSLSTGGGYTF
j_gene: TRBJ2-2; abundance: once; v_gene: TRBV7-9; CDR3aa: CASSGGTGELFF
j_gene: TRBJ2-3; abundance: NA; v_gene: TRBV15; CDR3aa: CATSRDAIGTGLTDTQYF
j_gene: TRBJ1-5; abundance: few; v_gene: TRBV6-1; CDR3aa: CASSENPRQPQHF
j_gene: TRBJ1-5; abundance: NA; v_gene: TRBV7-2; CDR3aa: CASSSTGLGQPQHF
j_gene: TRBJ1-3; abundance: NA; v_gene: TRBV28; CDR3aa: CASSLKAYSGNTIYF
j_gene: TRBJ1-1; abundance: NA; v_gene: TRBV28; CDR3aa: CASSSRWREAFF
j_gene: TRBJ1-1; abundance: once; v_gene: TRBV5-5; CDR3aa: CASSLDSSGTEAFF
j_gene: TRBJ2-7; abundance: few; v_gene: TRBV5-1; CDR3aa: CASSLGGSSYEQYF
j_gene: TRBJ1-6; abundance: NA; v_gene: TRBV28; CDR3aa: CASPGVLSSYNSPLHF
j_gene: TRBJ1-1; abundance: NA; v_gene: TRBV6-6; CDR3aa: CASKLGGNTEAFF
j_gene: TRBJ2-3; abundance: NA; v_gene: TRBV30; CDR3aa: CAWRNGGPHTQYF